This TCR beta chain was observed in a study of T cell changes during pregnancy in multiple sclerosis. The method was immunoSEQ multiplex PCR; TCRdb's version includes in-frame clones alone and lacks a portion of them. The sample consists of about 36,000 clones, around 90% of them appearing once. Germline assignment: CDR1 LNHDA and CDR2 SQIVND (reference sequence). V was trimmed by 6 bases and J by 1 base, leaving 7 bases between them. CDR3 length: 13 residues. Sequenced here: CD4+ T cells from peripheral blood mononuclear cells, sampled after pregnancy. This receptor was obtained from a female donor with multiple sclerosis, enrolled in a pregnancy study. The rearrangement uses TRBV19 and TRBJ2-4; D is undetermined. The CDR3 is CASRSGAKNIQYF. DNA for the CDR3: TGTGCCAGTAGGTCCGGGGCCAAAAACATTCAGTACTTC.